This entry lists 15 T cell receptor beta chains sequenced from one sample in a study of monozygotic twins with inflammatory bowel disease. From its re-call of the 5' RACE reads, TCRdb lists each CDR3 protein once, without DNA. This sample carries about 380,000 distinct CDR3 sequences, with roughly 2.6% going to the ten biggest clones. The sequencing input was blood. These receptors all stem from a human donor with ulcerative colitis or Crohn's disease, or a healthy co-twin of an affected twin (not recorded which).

The CDR3 reads CASSPPLRSSYEQYF. The rearrangement links TRBV5-5 to TRBJ2-7; the D gene TCRdb calls, TRBD1, cannot be checked with no DNA. The CDR3 is 15 amino acids. Looked up from germline, CDR1 is SGHKS and CDR2 is YYEKEE (reference sequence). Using reference TRBV5-5 and TRBJ2-7 for the parts outside the CDR3, the full variable domain is DAGVTQSPTHLIKTRGQQVTLRCSPISGHKSVSWYQQVLGQGPQFIFQYYEKEERGRGNFPDRFSARQFPNYSSELNVNALLLGDSALYLCASSPPLRSSYEQYFGPGTRLTVT.

The CDR3 is CASSLVGGQGAAWTDTQYF. V usage is TRBV5-1 and J usage is TRBJ2-3; the TCRdb D gene call, TRBD1, has no DNA to confirm it. This CDR3 is 19 amino acids long. Germline V gene lookup returns CDR1 SGHRS and CDR2 YFSETQ.

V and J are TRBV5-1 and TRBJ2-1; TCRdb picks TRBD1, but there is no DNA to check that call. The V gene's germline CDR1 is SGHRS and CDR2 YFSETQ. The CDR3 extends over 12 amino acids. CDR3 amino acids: CASRTGGDEQFF.

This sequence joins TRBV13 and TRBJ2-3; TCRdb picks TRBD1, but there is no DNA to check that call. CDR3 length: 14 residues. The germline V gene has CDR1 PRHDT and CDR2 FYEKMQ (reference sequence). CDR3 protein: CASSTNRGQNTQYF.

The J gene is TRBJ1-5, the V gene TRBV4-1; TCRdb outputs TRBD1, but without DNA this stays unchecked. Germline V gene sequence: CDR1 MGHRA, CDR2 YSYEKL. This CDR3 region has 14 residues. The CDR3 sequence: CASSLPGTNQPQHF.

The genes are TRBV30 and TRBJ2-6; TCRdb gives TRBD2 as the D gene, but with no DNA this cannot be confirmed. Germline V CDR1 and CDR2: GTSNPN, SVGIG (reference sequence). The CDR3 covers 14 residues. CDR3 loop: CAWSVAGSGNVLTF. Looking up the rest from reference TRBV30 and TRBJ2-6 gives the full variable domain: SQTIHQWPATLVQPVGSPLSLECTVEGTSNPNLYWYRQAAGRGLQLLFYSVGIGQISSEVPQNLSASRPQDRQFILSSKKLLLSDSGFYLCAWSVAGSGNVLTFGAGSRLTVL.

This CDR3 reads CASRREGHHGYTF. The chain has TRBV4-1 and TRBJ1-2. Germline values: CDR1 MGHRA, CDR2 YSYEKL. The CDR3 loop spans 13 amino acids.

The chain's CDR3 is CASADRLGDYEQYF. The chain recombines TRBV19 with TRBJ2-7; TCRdb outputs TRBD1, but without DNA this stays unchecked. CDR1 is LNHDA and CDR2 is SQIVND in the germline V gene (reference sequence). This CDR3 is 14 amino acids long.

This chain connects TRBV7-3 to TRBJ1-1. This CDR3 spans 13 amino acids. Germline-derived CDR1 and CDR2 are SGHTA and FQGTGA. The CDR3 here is CASSTTVNTEAFF.

The CDR3 sequence: CASSPGGEDSFSYEQYF. The J gene is TRBJ2-7, the V gene TRBV5-6; TCRdb selects TRBD1, and the lack of DNA leaves this call unchecked. This CDR3 spans 17 amino acids. Germline assignment: CDR1 SGHDT and CDR2 YYEEEE. The variable domain in full, with the rest retrieved from reference TRBV5-6 and TRBJ2-7, is DAGVTQSPTHLIKTRGQQVTLRCSPKSGHDTVSWYQQALGQGPQFIFQYYEEEERQRGNFPDRFSGHQFPNYSSELNVNALLLGDSALYLCASSPGGEDSFSYEQYFGPGTRLTVT.

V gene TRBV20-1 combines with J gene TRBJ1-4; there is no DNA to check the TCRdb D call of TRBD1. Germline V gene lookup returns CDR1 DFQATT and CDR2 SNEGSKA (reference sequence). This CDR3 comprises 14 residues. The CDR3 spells CSARDRVGNEKLFF.

The CDR3 reads CASSLNWNRGRTGNTIYF. This chain connects TRBV11-1 to TRBJ1-3; TCRdb returns TRBD1, unconfirmable since there is no DNA. Germline V gene sequence: CDR1 SGHAT, CDR2 FQDESV (reference sequence). CDR3 length: 18 amino acids.

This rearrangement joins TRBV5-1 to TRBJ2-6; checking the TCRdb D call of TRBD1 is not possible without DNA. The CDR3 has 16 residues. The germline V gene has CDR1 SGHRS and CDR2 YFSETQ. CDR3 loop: CASSLPGLSGANVLTF.

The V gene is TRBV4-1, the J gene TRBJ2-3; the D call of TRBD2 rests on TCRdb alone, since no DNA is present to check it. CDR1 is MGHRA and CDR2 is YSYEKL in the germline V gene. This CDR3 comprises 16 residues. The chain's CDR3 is CASSQDSPGGIRTQYF.

The CDR3 region is CASSGQGEGVGGNQPQHF. This chain connects TRBV12-3 or TRBV12-4 to TRBJ1-5; TCRdb's D call, TRBD1, is unchecked because there is no DNA. The CDR3 consists of 18 residues.